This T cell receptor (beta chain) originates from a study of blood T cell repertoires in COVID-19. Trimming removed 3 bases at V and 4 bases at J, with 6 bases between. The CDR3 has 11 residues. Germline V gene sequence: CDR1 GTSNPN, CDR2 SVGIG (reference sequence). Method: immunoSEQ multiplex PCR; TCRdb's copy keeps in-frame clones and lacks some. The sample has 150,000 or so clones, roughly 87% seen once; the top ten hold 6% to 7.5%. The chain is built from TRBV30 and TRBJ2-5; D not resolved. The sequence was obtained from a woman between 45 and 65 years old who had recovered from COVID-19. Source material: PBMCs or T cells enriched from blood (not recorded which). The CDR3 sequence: CAWRLRETQYF. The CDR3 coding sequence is TGTGCCTGGAGACTCCGAGAGACCCAGTACTTC.